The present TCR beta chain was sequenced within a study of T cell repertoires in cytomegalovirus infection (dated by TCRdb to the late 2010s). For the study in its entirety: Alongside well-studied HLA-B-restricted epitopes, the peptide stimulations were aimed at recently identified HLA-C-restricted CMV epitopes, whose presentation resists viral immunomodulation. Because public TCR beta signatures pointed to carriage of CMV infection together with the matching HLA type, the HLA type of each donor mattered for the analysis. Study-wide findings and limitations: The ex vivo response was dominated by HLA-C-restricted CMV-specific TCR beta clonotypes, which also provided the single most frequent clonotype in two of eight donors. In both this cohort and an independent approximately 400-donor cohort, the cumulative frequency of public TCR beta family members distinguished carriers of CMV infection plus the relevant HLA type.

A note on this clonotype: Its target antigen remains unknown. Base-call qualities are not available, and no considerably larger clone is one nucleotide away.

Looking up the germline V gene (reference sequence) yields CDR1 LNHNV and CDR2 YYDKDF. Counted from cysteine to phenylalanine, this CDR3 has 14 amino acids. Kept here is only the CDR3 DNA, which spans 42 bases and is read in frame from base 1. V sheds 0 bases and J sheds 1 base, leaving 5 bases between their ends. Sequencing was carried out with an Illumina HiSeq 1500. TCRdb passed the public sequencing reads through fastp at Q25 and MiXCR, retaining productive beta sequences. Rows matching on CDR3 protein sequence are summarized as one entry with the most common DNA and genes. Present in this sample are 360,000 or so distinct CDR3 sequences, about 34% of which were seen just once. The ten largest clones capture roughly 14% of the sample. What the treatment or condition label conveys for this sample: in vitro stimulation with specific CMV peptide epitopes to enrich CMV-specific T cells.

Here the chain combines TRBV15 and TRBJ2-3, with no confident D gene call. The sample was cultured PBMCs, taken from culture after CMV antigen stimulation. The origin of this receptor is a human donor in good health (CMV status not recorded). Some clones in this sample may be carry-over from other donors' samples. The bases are TGTGCCACCAGCAGAGATGTCGGCACAGATACGCAGTATTTT. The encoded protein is CATSRDVGTDTQYF.